Listed below are T cell receptor beta chains from one sample, sequenced in a study of molecular identifiers for immune sequencing clone quantification. TCRdb recomputed calls from the PCR reads with MiXCR, one row per CDR3 protein. The sample carries approximately 630,000 distinct CDR3 sequences, 25% recorded once. Sequencing was done on a sample of naive CD8+ T cells from blood, with Jurkat cell RNA spiked in. These receptors all stem from a human donor in good health. Some libraries in this study had Jurkat cell RNA spiked in. The CDR3 runs from the conserved cysteine through the conserved F or W. D genes are given only for firm matches. For some rows the clone size is stated as once, few or many, or as a class when expanded; others skip it.

v_call	d_call	cdr3_length	j_call	clone_size	cdr3_nt	cdr3_aa
TRBV12-3/TRBV12-4	NA	14	TRBJ2-1	NA	TGTGCCAGCAGCGGGGAGCTAGTAAAGGGTGAGCAGTTCTTC	CASSGELVKGEQFF
TRBV6-2/TRBV6-3	NA	18	TRBJ2-3	NA	TGTGCCAGCAGTTACCGAGGCAAACAGGGTAGGCCCGCCGATACGCAGTATTTT	CASSYRGKQGRPADTQYF
TRBV27	NA	16	TRBJ2-7	NA	TGTGCCAGCAGTTTCTTAGGGGTAGGGGGATCCTACGAGCAGTACTTC	CASSFLGVGGSYEQYF
TRBV12-5	NA	15	TRBJ1-2	many	TGTGCTAGTGGTTTGGAAGGAATGCATTTCTATGGCTACACCTTC	CASGLEGMHFYGYTF
TRBV12-3/TRBV12-4	TRBD1	18	TRBJ2-5	NA	TGTGCCAGCAGTTTAGCGGGGACAGCAGAAGTAGGACAAGAGACCCAGTACTTC	CASSLAGTAEVGQETQYF
TRBV5-1	NA	16	TRBJ2-5	NA	TGCGCCAGCAGCTTTTTGGCCGGGGCTTCCCAAGAGACCCAGTACTTC	CASSFLAGASQETQYF
TRBV18	NA	14	TRBJ1-2	few	TGTGCCAGCTCACCCCCAGGGGAGCTGGATGGCTACACCTTC	CASSPPGELDGYTF
TRBV27	NA	15	TRBJ2-7	few	TGTGCCAGCAGTTTACGGTTTAGCTCTTTCTACGAGCAGTACTTC	CASSLRFSSFYEQYF
TRBV14	TRBD1	19	TRBJ1-2	NA	TGTGCCAGCAGCCCGACACCGGGACAGGGGTCCCACCATAACTATGGCTACACCTTC	CASSPTPGQGSHHNYGYTF
TRBV5-1	NA	16	TRBJ2-4	NA	TGCGCCAGCAGCTTGGGCGTCGTAAGGGGCATCAACATTCAGTACTTC	CASSLGVVRGINIQYF
TRBV4-3	TRBD2	17	TRBJ2-1	NA	TGCGCCAGCAGCCAGCATGGGAGACTAGCGGGAGGGGTTGAGCAGTTCTTC	CASSQHGRLAGGVEQFF
TRBV9	TRBD2	15	TRBJ2-1	few	TGTGCCAGCAGCGTAAGCGGGGGGGGACGGGAGGAGCAGTTCTTC	CASSVSGGGREEQFF
TRBV11-2	NA	16	TRBJ1-1	few	TGTGCCAGCACTTTAACACAGGGTGATAGGATTTGGGGGGCTTTCTTT	CASTLTQGDRIWGAFF
TRBV6-6	NA	13	TRBJ2-3	NA	TGTGCCAGCAGTTGGGTTCCGACAGATACGCAGTATTTT	CASSWVPTDTQYF
TRBV6-5	TRBD1	17	TRBJ2-2	many	TGTGCCAGCAGTTACTCGAGTGGGACAGGAACCACCGGGGAGCTGTTTTTT	CASSYSSGTGTTGELFF
TRBV2	NA	14	TRBJ2-5	NA	TGTGCCAGTCTGGCGGGATTTGGCCAAGAGAGCGAGTACTTC	CASLAGFGQESEYF
TRBV4-1	TRBD1	16	TRBJ2-7	few	TGCGCCAGCAGCCAAGATCCTTTACAGGGGCACTACGAGCAGTACTTC	CASSQDPLQGHYEQYF
TRBV20-1	TRBD2	18	TRBJ2-2	NA	TGCAGTGCTAGAGACCTAACCGAGACTAGCGGGAACACCGGGGAGCTGTTTTTT	CSARDLTETSGNTGELFF
TRBV4-1	NA	14	TRBJ2-5	NA	TGCGCCAGCAGCCAAGCAGGGCTCCAAGCGACCCAGTCCTTC	CASSQAGLQATQSF
TRBV4-3	NA	14	TRBJ1-4	NA	TGCGCCAGCAGCCCTCGAGATGGGGGGGAAAAACTGTTTTTT	CASSPRDGGEKLFF
TRBV4-3	NA	16	TRBJ1-3	NA	TGCGCCAGCAGCCAGCTAGGACAGAGCTCTGGAACCACCATATATTTT	CASSQLGQSSGTTIYF
TRBV5-3	NA	15	TRBJ2-3	NA	TGTGCCAGCAGCCTCGACAGTAGTAACACAGATACGCAATATTTT	CASSLDSSNTDTQYF
TRBV12-5	TRBD2	18	TRBJ2-1	NA	TGTGCTAGTGGTTCCGCCATAAAGACTAGCGGGGGGAACAATGAGCAGTTCTTC	CASGSAIKTSGGNNEQFF
TRBV30	NA	15	TRBJ2-7	many	TGTGCCTGGAGTGGGAAAAGCGAGGCCGGGGGCGAGCAGTACTTC	CAWSGKSEAGGEQYF
TRBV29-1	NA	14	TRBJ2-7	few	TGCAGCGTTGAAGATCCTTCCGAGGACTACGAGCAGTACTTC	CSVEDPSEDYEQYF
TRBV6-5	NA	13	TRBJ2-2	many	TGTGCCAGCAGACTGTCGAACACCGGGGAGCTGTTTTTT	CASRLSNTGELFF
TRBV7-9	NA	15	TRBJ2-7	many	TGTGCCAGCAGCTTAGGTCGGGGAACTCTTTACGAGCAGTACTTC	CASSLGRGTLYEQYF
TRBV7-9	NA	17	TRBJ1-2	NA	TGTGCCAGCAGCTCACACGCAGACGGAGCAGAGATCTATGGCTACACCTTC	CASSSHADGAEIYGYTF
TRBV7-9	NA	13	TRBJ2-1	many	TGTGCCAGCAGCTCTGGACCGAGCAATGAGCAGTTCTTC	CASSSGPSNEQFF
TRBV5-6	NA	16	TRBJ1-2	few	TGTGCCAGCAGCTTGTATGGCAGGGAGATAAACTATGGCTACACCTTC	CASSLYGREINYGYTF
TRBV2	NA	14	TRBJ2-2	NA	TGTGCCAGCCTCAGTCTCGATTTCCCCGGGGAGCTGTTTTTT	CASLSLDFPGELFF
TRBV4-3	NA	15	TRBJ1-1	many	TGCGCCAGCAGCGATACGGGCGACATGAACACTGAAGCTTTCTTT	CASSDTGDMNTEAFF
TRBV30	NA	14	TRBJ1-1	few	TGTGCCTGGAGTGTGGGCATCGACAACACTGAAGCTTTCTTT	CAWSVGIDNTEAFF
TRBV27	TRBD1	16	TRBJ2-7	NA	TGTGCCAGCAGTTTACTGGTCGGGACAGATAGATACGAGCAGTACTTC	CASSLLVGTDRYEQYF
TRBV7-9	TRBD2	17	TRBJ2-3	many	TGTGCCAGCAGCTCGGGACTAGCGGGGGTTACCACAGATACGCAGTATTTT	CASSSGLAGVTTDTQYF
TRBV29-1	NA	11	TRBJ1-1	many	TGCAGCGCCGAGGAGAACACTGAAGCTTTCTTT	CSAEENTEAFF
TRBV13	TRBD2	16	TRBJ2-2	many	TGTGCCAGCAGCCCCTCTAGCGGGGCTGACACCGGGGAGCTGTTTTTT	CASSPSSGADTGELFF
TRBV3-1	TRBD1	15	TRBJ1-2	many	TGTGCCAGCAGCCATGGGGACAGGGGAATCTTTGGCTACACCTTC	CASSHGDRGIFGYTF
TRBV7-9	NA	12	TRBJ2-1	many	TGTGCCAGCACCTCTGAACCAAATGAGCAGTTCTTC	CASTSEPNEQFF
TRBV14	NA	12	TRBJ1-2	many	TGTGCCAGCAGCCAAGATTATTATGGCTACACCTTC	CASSQDYYGYTF
TRBV7-9	NA	15	TRBJ2-6	NA	TGTGCCAGCAGCCTGGGGGGGCTTGGGGCCAACGTCCTGACTTTC	CASSLGGLGANVLTF
TRBV9	NA	13	TRBJ1-4	once	TGTGCCAGCAGCGTTCTCCCCGCCGAGAGACTGTTTTTT	CASSVLPAERLFF
TRBV6-4	TRBD2	14	TRBJ2-1	NA	TGTGCCAGCAGTGTCCTAGCGGGGCTCAATGAGCAGTTCTTC	CASSVLAGLNEQFF